This T cell receptor (beta chain) was sequenced in a study of shared clonotypes between healthy human individuals. TCRdb's table, derived via immunoSEQ multiplex PCR, lists solely in-frame clones and lacks some. This sample has about 990,000 clones; roughly 74% occur once, and the top ten carry roughly 0.57%. This receptor was identified in a young man in good health. Some clones in this sample may be carry-over from other donors' samples. The sequencing sample was made of memory CD4+ T cells from PBMCs. Subset defined: CD45RA-negative fraction.

The CDR3, as DNA: TGCGCCAGCAGTCAACAGGGGGCGTCTACTAATGAAAAACTGTTTTTT. Residues: CASSQQGASTNEKLFF. The chain is built from TRBV4-1 and TRBJ1-4; 9 nucleotides match TRBD1. This CDR3 has 16 residues. Per germline, CDR1 MGHRA and CDR2 YSYEKL. V shed 6 bases, J shed 2 bases, and the junction held 7 bases outside the gene matches.